Listed here is a single T cell receptor beta chain. Original methodology: Cell counts per sample came from amplifying reference gene primers. Sequencing was performed with immunoSEQ multiplex PCR; in TCRdb, only in-frame clones are kept and a portion is missing. The D gene and trimming were derived from the DNA, and the V and J assignments and clone size from that table. Among about 170,000 clones listed, around 93% were seen once. The sample originates from a study of blood T cell repertoires in COVID-19. The CDR3 is made up of 13 amino acids. Trimming removed 4 bases from V and 2 bases from J, with 8 bases in between. Germline loops: CDR1 MNHEY, CDR2 SMNVEV (reference sequence).

The gene calls are TRBV27 and TRBJ1-2, with D perhaps matching TRBD1 (6 bases). The sequence was collected from a woman between 50 and 59 years old with acute or convalescent COVID-19. Sequenced: peripheral blood. The CDR3 sequence is CASSSTGNYGYTF. In nucleotides, the CDR3 is TGTGCCAGCAGTTCTACAGGGAACTATGGCTACACCTTC.